The 19 T cell receptor beta chains below come from one sample, sequenced in a study of identical twins. TCRdb itself ran the 5' RACE reads through MiXCR, one entry per CDR3 protein. The repertoire includes roughly 570,000 distinct CDR3 sequences, 9.5% to 10% of them detected once, and roughly 3% sits in the top ten. Another study also made use of these data, one on yellow fever vaccine responses in identical twins.

The sample was PBMCs. These receptors all come from a woman younger than 30 in good health.

Many counts were recorded for this clonotype. V gene TRBV29-1 combines with J gene TRBJ1-1; no firm D call. The germline V gene has CDR1 SQVTM and CDR2 ANQGSEA. CDR3 length equals 11 residues. V was shortened by 8 bases and J by 4 bases, with 11 bases between the two germline ends. The CDR3 here is CSTGGFTEAFF. DNA of the CDR3: TGCAGCACCGGCGGCTTCACTGAAGCTTTCTTT.

This clonotype was picked up many times. The chain carries TRBV12-3 or TRBV12-4 and TRBJ2-1; 7 nucleotides align to TRBD1. This CDR3 has 15 residues. V lost 5 bases and J lost 5; bases outside the gene matches: 9. The CDR3 sequence is CASSKTGTVDNEQFF. Here the CDR3 DNA reads TGTGCCAGCAGTAAAACCGGGACAGTAGACAATGAGCAGTTCTTC.

This clonotype was seen more than once but under ten times. The chain is built from TRBV20-1 and TRBJ1-3; 7 bases are a match to TRBD1. The CDR3 loop spans 16 amino acids. The V gene's germline CDR1 is DFQATT and CDR2 SNEGSKA (reference sequence). The J segment lost 1 base and the V segment lost 2 bases, leaving 8 bases of the junction unmatched. CDR3 coding DNA: TGCAGTGCTAGACCCTGGGAGGGGGCATCTGGAAACACCATATATTTT. Translation gives CSARPWEGASGNTIYF.

This clonotype was recorded a few times. The V gene is TRBV7-2, the J gene TRBJ2-7; TRBD2 aligns across 7 bases. CDR3 length: 14 residues. V gave up 4 bases and J gave up 3 bases; unmatched junction bases: 6. The germline V gene encodes CDR1 SGHTA and CDR2 FQGNSA. CDR3 sequence reads: CASSWSGKNYEQYF. For the CDR3, the DNA is TGTGCCAGCAGCTGGAGCGGGAAGAACTACGAGCAGTACTTC.

This clonotype was picked up many times. V and J are TRBV12-3 or TRBV12-4 and TRBJ2-7, with D tentatively TRBD1 (6 bases). V was pared by 5 bases and J by 3 bases, with 11 bases between. The CDR3 totals 13 residues. Here the CDR3 DNA reads TGTGCCAGCAGTAGAGACAGGTACTACGAGCAGTACTTC. Translating gives CASSRDRYYEQYF.

This clonotype has only a few counts. The chain has TRBV7-9 and TRBJ2-5; TRBD2 agrees at 10 bases. V shed 6 bases and J 5 bases; nucleotides not matched to a gene: 3. CDR1 is SEHNR, CDR2 FQNEAQ, per germline (reference sequence). The CDR3 is 13 amino acids. The CDR3 protein is CASRGLAVETQYF. In nucleotides, the CDR3 is TGTGCCAGCAGAGGACTAGCGGTGGAGACCCAGTACTTC.

J is TRBJ2-7 and V is TRBV15; D might be TRBD1 (6 bases). Germline V gene lookup returns CDR1 LNHNV and CDR2 YYDKDF (reference sequence). The CDR3 sequence is 16 residues long. V dropped 2 bases and J dropped 5 bases, with 19 bases sitting between them. The CDR3 region has the DNA TGTGCCACCAGCAGACCCACCGCAGGGGTAAAGGACGAGCAGTACTTC. It is translated as CATSRPTAGVKDEQYF.

This clonotype has more than one count but fewer than ten. This CDR3 is CSARDLVGGFEQYF. Written as DNA, the CDR3 is TGCAGTGCTAGAGATCTAGTCGGCGGGTTCGAGCAGTACTTC. This chain joins TRBV20-1 and TRBJ2-7, with D maybe TRBD2 (5 bases). Germline V gene data show CDR1 as DFQATT and CDR2 as SNEGSKA (reference sequence). Trimming cost V 0 bases and J 6 bases, with 15 bases left between them. This CDR3 contains 14 residues.

CDR3 protein: CASSPSGGALAEQFF. DNA of the CDR3: TGTGCCAGCAGCCCGAGCGGGGGGGCTCTGGCTGAGCAGTTCTTC. The J gene is TRBJ2-1, the V gene TRBV11-2, with TRBD2 identical over 10 bases. Germline trimming cut 5 bases from V and 9 bases from J; bases unmatched to any gene: 10. This CDR3 spans 15 amino acids. Germline values: CDR1 SGHAT, CDR2 FQNNGV.

The chain combines TRBV6-2 or TRBV6-3 with TRBJ2-1, with a tentative D call TRBD2 (6 bases). The germline CDR1 and CDR2 sequences are MNHEY and SVGEGT. This CDR3 is built from 13 residues. V lost 0 bases, J lost 12 bases, and 12 bases lay in between. CDR3 residues: CASSYSRDGRQFF. The CDR3 DNA reads as TGTGCCAGCAGTTACTCGCGGGACGGGAGGCAGTTCTTC.

This clonotype was detected only a few times. V gene TRBV7-3 combines with J gene TRBJ2-6; 8 bases align to TRBD1. Germline loops: CDR1 SGHTA, CDR2 FQGTGA. Losses at the gene ends were 5 bases for V and 0 bases for J; bases not matched to a gene: 3. This CDR3 comprises 16 residues. CDR3 DNA sequence: TGTGCCAGCAGCCAGGGACAGGCCTCTGGGGCCAACGTCCTGACTTTC. Protein product: CASSQGQASGANVLTF. The full variable domain, in which reference TRBV7-3 and TRBJ2-6 provide the parts outside the CDR3, is GAGVSQTPSNKVTEKGKYVELRCDPISGHTALYWYRQSLGQGPEFLIYFQGTGAADDSGLPNDRFFAVRPEGSVSTLKIQRTERGDSAVYLCASSQGQASGANVLTFGAGSRLTVL.

CDR3 protein: CSAQRQSQQETQYF. The CDR3 bases are TGCAGTGCTCAGCGACAGTCACAACAAGAGACCCAGTACTTC. The chain has TRBV20-1 and TRBJ2-5; D possibly corresponds to TRBD1 (5 bases). V shed 5 bases and J shed 2 bases, with 15 bases lying between them. From germline, CDR1 is DFQATT and CDR2 SNEGSKA (reference sequence). CDR3 length: 14 amino acids.

This clonotype has only a few counts. The chain combines TRBV25-1 with TRBJ2-7, with TRBD2 matching over 9 bases. With 6 bases clipped from V and 2 bases from J, the junction kept 2 bases outside the gene matches. Germline CDR1 and CDR2: MGHDK and SYGVNS. The CDR3 has 13 amino acids. The CDR3 reads CASRASGAYEQYF. The CDR3 region has the DNA TGTGCCAGCAGAGCTAGCGGGGCCTACGAGCAGTACTTC.

This clonotype was seen at least ten times. The genes are TRBV3-1 and TRBJ2-5; the D gene is possibly TRBD2 (6 bases). The germline V and J ends were trimmed by 8 bases and 2 bases, with 18 bases remaining between them. Germline V gene data show CDR1 as LGHDT and CDR2 as YNNKEL (reference sequence). This CDR3 region has 15 residues. CDR3 protein: CASLWRGLDQETQYF. The CDR3 coding sequence is TGTGCCAGCCTTTGGAGGGGCCTCGATCAAGAGACCCAGTACTTC.

This clonotype was picked up many times. This chain uses TRBV12-3 or TRBV12-4 with TRBJ1-1; D is uncertain. V dropped 3 bases and J dropped 0 bases, with 8 bases sitting between them. This CDR3 has 14 residues. Written as DNA, the CDR3 is TGTGCCAGCAGTTTGGCGGTCTTGAACACTGAAGCTTTCTTT. This gives the protein CASSLAVLNTEAFF.

The DNA of the CDR3 is TGTGCCAGCAGTGGGATAGGGCAGTATAGCTCCTACAATGAGCAGTTCTTC. Amino acids: CASSGIGQYSSYNEQFF. The V call is TRBV2, the J call TRBJ2-1, with D uncertain. Trimming cost V 4 bases and J 0 bases, with 16 bases left between them. Germline loops: CDR1 SNHLY, CDR2 FYNNEI. The CDR3 runs to 17 residues.

This clonotype showed up just a few times. The chain is built from TRBV5-1 and TRBJ2-3; TRBD1 is a possible D gene (6 bases). Trimming took off 0 bases at V and 0 bases at J, with 17 bases between the two ends. Per germline, CDR1 SGHRS and CDR2 YFSETQ. The CDR3 spans 18 residues. The chain's CDR3 is CASSLVGQFLTSTDTQYF. CDR3 bases: TGCGCCAGCAGCTTGGTTGGACAGTTCCTAACTAGCACAGATACGCAGTATTTT.

The chain is built from TRBV7-9 and TRBJ2-2, with a weak D call TRBD2 (6 bases). The V gene lost 4 bases and the J gene lost 4 bases, with 13 bases spanning the gap. This CDR3 comprises 15 residues. The germline V gene encodes CDR1 SEHNR and CDR2 FQNEAQ (reference sequence). CDR3 coding DNA: TGTGCCAGCAGCTCCTCGGGAGTCCCCACCGGGGAGCTGTTTTTT. Its translation: CASSSSGVPTGELFF.

This clonotype was found many times. The rearrangement links TRBV7-9 to TRBJ2-1, with TRBD2 identical over 12 bases. The germline gives CDR1 SEHNR, CDR2 FQNEAQ (reference sequence). This CDR3 is 16 amino acids long. With 5 bases clipped from V and 8 bases from J, the junction kept 10 bases outside the gene matches. CDR3 sequence (DNA): TGTGCCAGCAGCCCCGTAGGACTAGCGGGATTCTATGAGCAGTTCTTC. This gives the protein CASSPVGLAGFYEQFF.